The 10 T cell receptor beta chains presented below share a single source sample, sequenced in a study of T-cell reconstitution after alpha-beta-depleted transplantation in children. Unique molecular identifiers were built into the TCRbeta library. From the PCR reads, TCRdb called clonotypes with MiXCR, one entry per CDR3 protein. The table lists just over 950,000 distinct CDR3 sequences, about 29% of them singletons. The source was PBMCs, mostly from graft donor cells, collected 360 days after TCRalphabeta/CD19-depleted stem cell transplant. These receptors all stem from a boy less than two years old who had a stem cell transplant for SCID, so the T cells may come from the graft donor.

The genes are TRBV12-3 or TRBV12-4 and TRBJ1-2, with a weak D call TRBD1 (5 bases). The CDR3 sequence is 14 residues long. V was shortened by 5 bases and J by 5 bases, with 15 bases between the two germline ends. CDR3 coding DNA: TGTGCCAGCAGTATTCGACAGCCTACTTATGGCTACACCTTC. Protein: CASSIRQPTYGYTF.

This chain uses TRBV4-1 with TRBJ2-4, with 7 bases lining up with TRBD1. The CDR3 is 15 amino acids. Losses at the gene ends were 0 bases for V and 4 bases for J; bases not matched to a gene: 3. The germline CDR1 and CDR2 sequences are MGHRA and YSYEKL. CDR3 protein: CASSQETTGKNIQYF. In nucleotides, the CDR3 is TGCGCCAGCAGCCAAGAAACGACAGGGAAAAACATTCAGTACTTC.

This sequence joins TRBV27 and TRBJ1-4; 9 bases match TRBD1. Germline V lookup: CDR1 MNHEY, CDR2 SMNVEV (reference sequence). CDR3 length equals 16 residues. V dropped 1 base and J dropped 6; count of bases not matched to a gene: 6. CDR3 region: CASSLFPDRGDEKLFF. CDR3 bases: TGTGCCAGCAGTTTATTCCCGGACAGGGGTGATGAAAAACTGTTTTTT.

The chain recombines TRBV10-3 with TRBJ2-7, with D possibly called TRBD1 or TRBD2 (5 bases each). Germline assignment: CDR1 ENHRY and CDR2 SYGVKD. This CDR3 spans 12 amino acids. Trimming shortened V by 8 bases and J by 6 bases, and 14 bases separated the two germline ends. The CDR3 DNA is TGTGCCATCGGGTCGGGGCCCCTCGAGCAGTACTTC. This translates into CAIGSGPLEQYF.

The gene calls are TRBV2 and TRBJ2-5; 9 nucleotides agree with TRBD2. This CDR3 is 16 amino acids long. Germline V gene lookup returns CDR1 SNHLY and CDR2 FYNNEI. Losses at the gene ends were 3 bases for V and 1 base for J; bases not matched to a gene: 6. CDR3 bases: TGTGCCAGCAGTGAGGGACTAGCAATTTCCCAAGAGACCCAGTACTTC. Protein: CASSEGLAISQETQYF.

This clonotype was seen more than once but under ten times. V usage is TRBV6-6 and J usage is TRBJ1-1, with D unresolved. In germline, CDR1 is MNHNY, CDR2 SVGAGI (reference sequence). V lost 4 bases and J lost 8, with 14 bases in between. CDR3 size: 13 residues. The chain's CDR3 is CASSSLVIAEAFF. CDR3 DNA sequence: TGTGCCAGCAGTTCCCTCGTTATCGCCGAAGCTTTCTTT.

This clonotype was seen many times. This chain connects TRBV6-9 to TRBJ2-6; the D gene is possibly TRBD1 (5 bases). The CDR3 loop spans 15 amino acids. The germline gives CDR1 MNHGY, CDR2 SVAAGI. Trimming took 4 bases from V and 4 from J, leaving 11 bases between them. CDR3 sequence (DNA): TGTGCCAGCAGTTTCCAGGGAACCGGGGCCAACGTCCTGACTTTC. Its protein is CASSFQGTGANVLTF.

This clonotype has ten or more counts. The chain is built from TRBV7-7 and TRBJ1-5; 7 bases match TRBD1. This CDR3 contains 16 residues. V was clipped by 4 bases and J by 3 bases; unmatched bases: 9. Per germline, CDR1 SSHAT and CDR2 FNYEAQ (reference sequence). Here the CDR3 reads CASSSRTGDDNQPQHF. The CDR3 region has the DNA TGTGCCAGCAGCTCTCGAACAGGGGACGACAATCAGCCCCAGCATTTT. The whole variable domain, remainder taken from reference TRBV7-7 and TRBJ1-5, is GAGVSQSPRYKVTKRGQDVTLRCDPISSHATLYWYQQALGQGPEFLTYFNYEAQPDKSGLPSDRFSAERPEGSISTLTIQRTEQRDSAMYRCASSSRTGDDNQPQHFGDGTRLSIL.

Only a few counts were recorded for this clonotype. The chain joins TRBV12-3 or TRBV12-4 to TRBJ1-4; D is unclear. The V gene lost 6 bases and the J gene lost 8 bases, with 16 bases spanning the gap. The CDR3 length is 14 residues. CDR3 sequence reads: CASSSGTPGEKLFF. CDR3 bases: TGTGCCAGCAGCTCCGGTACCCCGGGGGAAAAACTGTTTTTT.

The chain links TRBV5-1 to TRBJ1-2, with D tentatively TRBD1 (6 bases). From germline, CDR1 is SGHRS and CDR2 YFSETQ. V was shortened by 3 bases and J by 6 bases, with 12 bases between the two germline ends. The CDR3 has 13 amino acids. CDR3 DNA: TGCGCCAGCAGCTATGGACAGATTGATGGCTACACCTTC. Its translation is CASSYGQIDGYTF. The whole variable domain, remainder taken from reference TRBV5-1 and TRBJ1-2, is KAGVTQTPRYLIKTRGQQVTLSCSPISGHRSVSWYQQTPGQGLQFLFEYFSETQRNKGNFPGRFSGRQFSNSRSEMNVSTLELGDSALYLCASSYGQIDGYTFGSGTRLTVV.